This passage covers 20 T cell receptor beta chains from one sample sequenced in a study of blood T cell repertoires in COVID-19. Sequencing was performed with immunoSEQ multiplex PCR; in TCRdb, only in-frame clones are kept and a portion is missing. Here the sample spans roughly 69,000 clones, about four fifths being singletons. What was sequenced was peripheral blood. Receptors were obtained from a man in his fifties or sixties with COVID-19, enrolled during active disease.

The rearrangement joins TRBV7-9 to TRBJ2-7; TRBD2 agrees at 14 bases. V dropped 5 bases and J dropped 2; count of bases not matched to a gene: 5. The CDR3 runs 16 residues. From germline, CDR1 is SEHNR and CDR2 FQNEAQ (reference sequence). The CDR3 spells CASSQETSGGAYEQYF. In DNA form, the CDR3 reads TGTGCCAGCAGCCAAGAGACTAGCGGGGGGGCCTACGAGCAGTACTTC.

This chain joins TRBV5-6 and TRBJ1-4; TRBD1 matches 9 bases. With 2 bases clipped from V and 8 bases from J, the junction kept 16 bases outside the gene matches. This CDR3 region has 18 residues. CDR1 SGHDT and CDR2 YYEEEE come from the germline V gene. The CDR3 DNA follows: TGTGCCAGCAGCTTACCGGGACAGGGAAGGGGCGAGAGGGAAAAACTGTTTTTT. Its translation: CASSLPGQGRGEREKLFF.

The chain has TRBV3-1 (or the pseudogene TRBV3-2) and TRBJ2-1; unclear D gene. V was trimmed by 4 bases and J by 9 bases, leaving 13 bases between them. Germline CDR1 reads LGHDT; CDR2 reads YNNKEL (reference sequence). The CDR3 runs 13 residues. Here the CDR3 reads CASSPRDFGEQFF. The CDR3 DNA sequence: TGTGCCAGCAGCCCGCGCGACTTCGGTGAGCAGTTCTTC.

This chain links TRBV12-5 with TRBJ2-7; no clear D. Trimming stripped 1 base from V and 0 bases from J, with 7 bases between. The CDR3 spans 14 residues. The germline V gene encodes CDR1 LGHNT and CDR2 FRNRAP. CDR3 protein: CASGLGLSSYEQYF. The CDR3, as DNA: TGTGCTAGTGGTTTGGGACTCAGCTCCTACGAGCAGTACTTC.

The J gene is TRBJ2-4, the V gene TRBV18, with TRBD1 identical over 9 bases. This CDR3 has 15 amino acids. Germline-derived CDR1 and CDR2 are KGHSH and LQKENI. Trimming removed 6 bases from V and 8 bases from J; junction bases left unmatched: 11. The CDR3 protein is CASSQTAGQGYIQYF. The CDR3 coding sequence is TGTGCCAGCTCCCAGACAGCCGGACAGGGGTACATTCAGTACTTC.

This clone was picked up a small number of times. The rearrangement links TRBV18 to TRBJ1-1, with 10 bases fitting TRBD1. The V gene's germline CDR1 is KGHSH and CDR2 LQKENI. The CDR3 covers 16 residues. V was pared by 3 bases and J by 4 bases, with 8 bases of the junction left unmatched. CDR3 residues: CASSPGQGSSGTEAFF. CDR3 in DNA: TGTGCCAGCTCACCGGGACAGGGGTCGTCGGGCACTGAAGCTTTCTTT.

The V gene is TRBV28, the J gene TRBJ2-3, with 7 bases aligning to TRBD2. Germline V gene lookup returns CDR1 MDHEN and CDR2 SYDVKM. Trimming cost V 4 bases and J 2 bases; bases outside gene matches: 9. This CDR3 is built from 16 residues. CDR3: CASSSPGGGTTDTQYF. The CDR3, as DNA: TGTGCCAGCAGTTCCCCTGGCGGGGGAACCACAGATACGCAGTATTTT. The full variable domain, completed using reference TRBV28 and TRBJ2-3, is DVKVTQSSRYLVKRTGEKVFLECVQDMDHENMFWYRQDPGLGLRLIYFSYDVKMKEKGDIPEGYSVSREKKERFSLILESASTNQTSMYLCASSSPGGGTTDTQYFGPGTRLTVL.

The chain couples TRBV6-1 to TRBJ1-1; D may be TRBD1 (5 bases). The CDR3 contains 15 residues. V lost 0 bases and J lost 2, with 10 bases in between. Germline V lookup: CDR1 MNHNS, CDR2 SASEGT. CDR3 sequence reads: CASSEAVGQNTEAFF. The DNA of the CDR3 is TGTGCCAGCAGTGAAGCCGTAGGACAAAACACTGAAGCTTTCTTT.

The rearrangement links TRBV13 to TRBJ1-1; a weak D match, TRBD1 (6 bases). Germline CDR1 PRHDT, CDR2 FYEKMQ (reference sequence). The CDR3 consists of 13 residues. Trimming left V 6 bases short and J 7 bases short, with 15 bases between. This CDR3 reads CASRGQGPLEAFF. The DNA for the CDR3 is TGTGCCAGCAGGGGTCAGGGGCCCCTTGAAGCTTTCTTT.

The genes are TRBV13 and TRBJ2-5, with D possibly TRBD1 on 5 matching bases. CDR1 is PRHDT and CDR2 is FYEKMQ in the germline V gene (reference sequence). CDR3 size: 13 residues. V lost 4 bases and J lost 4, with 10 bases in between. CDR3 DNA: TGTGCCAGCAGCTGGACACCTAGAGAGACCCAGTACTTC. Translated: CASSWTPRETQYF. Supplemented by reference TRBV13 and TRBJ2-5, the full variable domain reads AAGVIQSPRHLIKEKRETATLKCYPIPRHDTVYWYQQGPGQDPQFLISFYEKMQSDKGSIPDRFSAQQFSDYHSELNMSSLELGDSALYFCASSWTPRETQYFGPGTRLLVL.

In nucleotides, the CDR3 is TGTGCCAGTAGTACCTTACAGGGGGGATTCACAGATACGCAGTATTTT. This codes for CASSTLQGGFTDTQYF. This chain links TRBV19 with TRBJ2-3; 8 bases fit TRBD1. The CDR3 spans 16 residues. V lost 4 bases, J lost 2 bases, and 8 bases stayed unmatched. The germline V gene has CDR1 LNHDA and CDR2 SQIVND (reference sequence).

There are many counts of this clone. The chain links TRBV4-2 to TRBJ2-7; 9 bases map to TRBD2. Germline CDR1 and CDR2: LGHNA and YNFKEQ. V was clipped by 0 bases and J by 2 bases; unmatched bases: 2. CDR3 size: 15 residues. The CDR3 nucleotides are TGTGCCAGCAGCCAAGAGCTAGCGGGGACCTACGAGCAGTACTTC. Its translation is CASSQELAGTYEQYF.

This chain links TRBV12-3 or TRBV12-4 with TRBJ2-3; possibly TRBD2 for D (6 bases). V was shortened by 6 bases and J by 2 bases, with 9 bases between the two germline ends. The CDR3 is made up of 13 amino acids. The CDR3 loop reads CASSRDSTDTQYF. The DNA of the CDR3 is TGTGCCAGCAGCCGGGACTCCACAGATACGCAGTATTTT.

This rearrangement joins TRBV6-5 to TRBJ1-2; D is perhaps TRBD1 (5 bases). Germline V gene sequence: CDR1 MNHEY, CDR2 SVGAGI. There are 12 residues in the CDR3. Trimming stripped 7 bases from V and 3 bases from J, with 9 bases between. CDR3 residues: CASKGRDYGYTF. DNA for the CDR3: TGTGCCAGCAAGGGCAGGGACTATGGCTACACCTTC.

This clone was recorded only once. The chain joins TRBV9 to TRBJ2-1, with TRBD2 matching over 8 bases. Losses at the gene ends were 0 bases for V and 4 bases for J; bases not matched to a gene: 6. Per the germline V gene, CDR1 is SGDLS and CDR2 is YYNGEE. CDR3 length: 16 residues. Here the CDR3 reads CASSVGGLAGYNEQFF. The CDR3 DNA reads as TGTGCCAGCAGCGTAGGAGGGCTAGCGGGTTACAATGAGCAGTTCTTC.

This clone was counted once. This chain joins TRBV19 and TRBJ1-2; D is ambiguous. Germline CDR1 is LNHDA and CDR2 is SQIVND (reference sequence). V was clipped by 1 base and J by 4 bases, with 13 bases between them. The CDR3 is 15 amino acids. The CDR3 here is CASSIGQERRYGYTF. Written as DNA, the CDR3 is TGTGCCAGTAGTATAGGGCAGGAACGTCGCTATGGCTACACCTTC.

This chain links TRBV6-5 with TRBJ1-5, with D unclear. This CDR3 has 13 residues. Germline V gene lookup returns CDR1 MNHEY and CDR2 SVGAGI. V gave up 0 bases and J gave up 6 bases, with 6 bases separating them. The CDR3 reads CASSYSKLQPQHF. The CDR3 DNA reads as TGTGCCAGCAGTTACTCGAAGCTTCAGCCCCAGCATTTT.

This chain uses TRBV10-3 with TRBJ1-2; 10 bases align to TRBD1. Losses at the gene ends were 5 bases for V and 5 bases for J; bases not matched to a gene: 2. The CDR3 is 13 amino acids. From germline, CDR1 is ENHRY and CDR2 SYGVKD. CDR3 DNA: TGTGCCATCAGTCCGGGACAGGGGTATGGCTACACCTTC. Encoded protein: CAISPGQGYGYTF.

The chain carries TRBV27 and TRBJ2-7; 9 bases match TRBD1. V lost 2 bases and J lost 1; bases outside the gene matches: 3. Germline assignment: CDR1 MNHEY and CDR2 SMNVEV (reference sequence). The CDR3 spans 15 residues. The CDR3 DNA follows: TGTGCCAGCAGTTTAGGACAGGGGAGATCCTACGAGCAGTACTTC. Its translation: CASSLGQGRSYEQYF.

The chain is built from TRBV5-4 and TRBJ2-6, with 9 positions matching TRBD1. In germline, CDR1 is SGHNT, CDR2 YYREEE (reference sequence). The CDR3 is 18 amino acids. V trimming: 4 bases; J trimming: 4 bases; junction bases outside the gene matches: 12. The CDR3: CASSTGQGFYSGANVLTF. CDR3 nucleotide sequence: TGTGCCAGCAGCACTGGACAGGGGTTCTATTCCGGGGCCAACGTCCTGACTTTC.